The entry that follows covers one T cell receptor (beta chain) sequence. The repertoire was sequenced with immunoSEQ multiplex PCR; TCRdb's copy has only in-frame clones and lacks some. The profile shows about 130,000 clones, over 65% of them singletons. This record belongs to a study of blood T cell repertoires in COVID-19. The CDR3 extends over 14 amino acids. Per germline, CDR1 SGHRS and CDR2 YFSETQ. The germline V and J ends were trimmed by 4 bases and 1 base, with 11 bases remaining between them. Participants' own reports of clinical history determined their cohort assignment. The sequence was collected from a woman between 50 and 59 years old who had recovered from COVID-19. Sequencing input: PBMCs or T cells enriched from blood (not recorded which). V and J are TRBV5-1 and TRBJ2-5; D is undetermined. The CDR3 DNA follows: TGCGCCAGCAGCGCAGGATTCCCCCAAGAGACCCAGTACTTC. Translation gives CASSAGFPQETQYF.